Each of the 9 T cell receptor beta chains below was sequenced from the same sample in a study of shared clonotypes between healthy human individuals. Assay: immunoSEQ multiplex PCR; the TCRdb copy retains only in-frame clones and omits some. The sample has more than 2 million clones, approximately 94% seen once. CD45RO-negative, CCR7-positively selected cells formed the naive CD8 fraction, excluding terminally differentiated effector memory CD45RA+ cells. The sample comprised naive CD8+ T cells sorted from blood. The receptors shown here come from a man aged 18 to 35 in good health.

J is TRBJ2-1 and V is TRBV18, with 8 positions matching TRBD2. With 5 bases clipped from V and 2 bases from J, the junction kept 8 bases outside the gene matches. The CDR3 totals 16 residues. Germline V gene sequence: CDR1 KGHSH, CDR2 LQKENI. Here the CDR3 reads CASSRKERGPYNEQFF. The CDR3 region has the DNA TGTGCCAGCTCAAGAAAGGAGCGGGGGCCCTACAATGAGCAGTTCTTC. The full variable domain, completed using reference TRBV18 and TRBJ2-1, is NAGVMQNPRHLVRRRGQEARLRCSPMKGHSHVYWYRQLPEEGLKFMVYLQKENIIDESGMPKERFSAEFPKEGPSILRIQQVVRGDSAAYFCASSRKERGPYNEQFFGPGTRLTVL.

V and J are TRBV4-3 and TRBJ2-3, with D perhaps TRBD1 (5 bases). V gave up 4 bases and J gave up 3 bases, with 14 bases separating them. The CDR3 is made up of 15 amino acids. Germline V gives CDR1 LGHNA, CDR2 YSLEER. DNA for the CDR3: TGCGCCAGCAGCCCTAGAACAGGATTAACAGATACGCAGTATTTT. It yields the protein CASSPRTGLTDTQYF.

This clone was detected only once. CDR3 sequence reads: CASSWAQGVGPYEQYF. The CDR3 DNA sequence: TGTGCCAGCAGTTGGGCCCAGGGGGTCGGACCCTACGAGCAGTACTTC. This chain joins TRBV6-5 and TRBJ2-7; 7 bases fit TRBD1. The germline V gene has CDR1 MNHEY and CDR2 SVGAGI. The length of the CDR3 is 16 residues. Trimming at V came to 4 bases and at J to 2 bases, leaving 11 bases not matched to a gene.

This clone has just one count. In the same sample, other DNA sequences code for this CDR3. The chain recombines TRBV10-3 with TRBJ2-7; D is undetermined. Trimming left V 5 bases short and J 0 bases short, with 5 bases between. This CDR3 has 12 residues. CDR1 is ENHRY and CDR2 is SYGVKD in the germline V gene. CDR3 DNA: TGTGCCATCAGTAGGGACTCCTACGAGCAGTACTTC. Translating gives CAISRDSYEQYF.

V and J are TRBV15 and TRBJ2-7; D gene unclear. This CDR3 contains 14 residues. The germline V and J ends were trimmed by 6 bases and 2 bases, with 14 bases remaining between them. The germline V gene encodes CDR1 LNHNV and CDR2 YYDKDF (reference sequence). CDR3 region: CATSLTEQPYEQYF. The CDR3 DNA is TGTGCCACCAGTCTCACCGAGCAGCCCTACGAGCAGTACTTC.

V and J are TRBV11-2 and TRBJ2-3; D is unresolved. V lost 4 bases and J 2 bases, leaving 13 bases between the germline ends. The germline gives CDR1 SGHAT, CDR2 FQNNGV. The length of the CDR3 is 15 residues. CDR3 in DNA: TGTGCCAGCAGCTCTAAGAGGCCATCCACAGATACGCAGTATTTT. Its translation: CASSSKRPSTDTQYF.

The sample holds one count of this clone. The chain employs TRBV4-3 and TRBJ1-3; no clear D gene. The CDR3 has 15 residues. Germline loops: CDR1 LGHNA, CDR2 YSLEER. The V gene lost 0 bases and the J gene lost 1 base, with 7 bases spanning the gap. The CDR3 loop reads CASSQDQGSGNTIYF. CDR3 coding DNA: TGCGCCAGCAGCCAAGATCAAGGATCTGGAAACACCATATATTTT.

This clone was seen just once. The chain joins TRBV13 to TRBJ1-4; the match to TRBD1 covers 7 bases. This CDR3 has 16 amino acids. V dropped 1 base and J dropped 7; count of bases not matched to a gene: 9. CDR1 PRHDT and CDR2 FYEKMQ come from the germline V gene (reference sequence). The CDR3 is CASSLVGEQGSEKLFF. The DNA of the CDR3 is TGTGCCAGCAGCTTAGTCGGTGAACAGGGGAGTGAAAAACTGTTTTTT.

Comments on this clone: Other DNA sequences from this sample encode an identical CDR3 as well. The chain uses TRBV19 and TRBJ2-7; a possible D gene is TRBD2 (6 bases). The CDR3 is made up of 14 amino acids. V lost 2 bases, J lost 2 bases, and 10 bases lay in between. The germline gives CDR1 LNHDA, CDR2 SQIVND (reference sequence). The CDR3 coding sequence is TGTGCCAGTAGTATAACCGGGGGAGCCTACGAGCAGTACTTC. It translates to CASSITGGAYEQYF.